This T cell receptor beta chain was observed in a study of blood T cell repertoires in COVID-19. Study-wide context: PBMCs, B-cell-depleted T cells, or T cells provided the cDNA or gDNA that made up the material.

Across about 22 US areas, participants ranged in age from roughly 18 to 95 years. CDR3 length equals 13 residues. V was trimmed by 4 bases and J by 9 bases, leaving 18 bases between them. Germline lookup yields CDR1 SQVTM and CDR2 ANQGSEA. Measured with immunoSEQ multiplex PCR; TCRdb has only the in-frame clones, and not every one. The sample yields around 130,000 clones, 70% to 90% seen once. The chain carries TRBV29-1 and TRBJ1-2; tentatively, D is TRBD1 (5 bases). The specimen was PBMCs or T cells enriched from blood (not recorded which). This clonotype was obtained from a woman between 50 and 59 years old with acute COVID-19. CDR3 amino acids: CSVGGATGRRYTF. The CDR3 DNA is TGCAGCGTTGGTGGGGCAACCGGCAGGCGCTACACCTTC.